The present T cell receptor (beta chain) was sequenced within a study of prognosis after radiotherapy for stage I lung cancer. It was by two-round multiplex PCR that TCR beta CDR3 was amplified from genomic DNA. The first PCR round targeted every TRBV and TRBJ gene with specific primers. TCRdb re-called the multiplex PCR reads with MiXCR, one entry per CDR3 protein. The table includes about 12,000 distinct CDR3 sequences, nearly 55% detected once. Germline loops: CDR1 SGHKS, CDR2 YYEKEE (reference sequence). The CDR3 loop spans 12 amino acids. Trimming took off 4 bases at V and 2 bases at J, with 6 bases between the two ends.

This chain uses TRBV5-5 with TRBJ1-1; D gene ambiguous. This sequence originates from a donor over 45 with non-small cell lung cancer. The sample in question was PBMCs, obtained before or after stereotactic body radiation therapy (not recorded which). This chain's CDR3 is CASSRGNTEAFF. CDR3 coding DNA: TGTGCCAGCAGCCGCGGAAACACTGAAGCTTTCTTT.